The rows below give T cell receptor beta chains drawn from one sample of a study of human T cells and chemical hapten exposure. TCRdb passed the RACE reads through MiXCR, listing each CDR3 protein once. The sample contains about 360,000 distinct CDR3 sequences, more than 4.5% of which appear only once. Sequenced material: whole blood, taken in connection with sensitization to the hapten diphenylcyclopropenone (DPC). Receptor source: a woman between 45 and 60 years old with alopecia areata. Some clones in this sample may be carry-over from other donors' samples. Each CDR3 is given with its conserved first and last residue. The D gene is left open where the match is weak. Some rows mark clone size as missing; the rest say once, few, many or name a class of expanded clone.

j_call	v_call	d_call	clone_size	cdr3_nt	cdr3_aa
TRBJ2-2	TRBV12-3/TRBV12-4	.	many	TGTGCCAGCAGGGGTCACCGGACGAACACCGGGGAGCTGTTTTTT	CASRGHRTNTGELFF
TRBJ2-7	TRBV10-3	TRBD2	many	TGTGCCATCAGTGAGTCACCGACTAGCGGGGACGAGCAGTACTTC	CAISESPTSGDEQYF
TRBJ2-1	TRBV18	.	many	TGTGCCAGCTCACCGGTCGGTATGGATGAGCAGTTCTTC	CASSPVGMDEQFF
TRBJ1-5	TRBV4-3	.	many	TGCGCCAGCAGCCCGGGAGGTTTTAGCAATCAGCCCCAGCATTTT	CASSPGGFSNQPQHF
TRBJ2-4	TRBV3-1	TRBD2	.	TGTGCCAGCAGCCACCCCGGACTAGCCGATACCAAAAACATTCAGTACTTC	CASSHPGLADTKNIQYF
TRBJ2-1	TRBV12-3/TRBV12-4	TRBD2	many	TGTGCCAGCGTCTTTCTAGCGGGGAGCGTAAATGAGCAGTTCTTC	CASVFLAGSVNEQFF
TRBJ2-7	TRBV5-4	.	few	TGTGCCAGCAGCTTGAAGGACACGGGAGAGCAGTACTTC	CASSLKDTGEQYF
TRBJ1-5	TRBV20-1	TRBD1	.	TGCAGTGCTAGAGCCTTGACAGGGGCTGATCAGCCCCAGCATTTT	CSARALTGADQPQHF
TRBJ2-7	TRBV6-1	.	many	TGTGCCACCCGCCAAGGGATCTACGAGCAGTACTTC	CATRQGIYEQYF
TRBJ2-7	TRBV10-3	.	many	TGTGCCATCAGTGCGGACTACGAGCAGTACTTC	CAISADYEQYF
TRBJ2-1	TRBV6-5	.	.	TGTGCCAGCAGTTCGATAGGGTCTGGCAATGAGCAGTTCTTC	CASSSIGSGNEQFF
TRBJ2-5	TRBV6-2/TRBV6-3	TRBD2	many	TGTGCCAGCAGTTACGGCGCTAGCGGGGGCGAGACCCAGTACTTC	CASSYGASGGETQYF
TRBJ1-6	TRBV12-3/TRBV12-4	.	many	TGTGCCAGCAGTTTAACACCGAGGAGTTCACCCCTCCACTTT	CASSLTPRSSPLHF
TRBJ1-4	TRBV6-2/TRBV6-3	.	many	TGTGCCAGCAGACGAACTTCAGGGTCGTTGTTTTTT	CASRRTSGSLFF
TRBJ1-6	TRBV6-1	.	many	TGTGCCAGCAGTGATCGGACAGTCAGATCCCTCCACTTT	CASSDRTVRSLHF
TRBJ1-1	TRBV28	.	many	TGTGCCAGCAGACGGAAATCGAGGTTGAACACTGAAGCTTTCTTT	CASRRKSRLNTEAFF
TRBJ2-2	TRBV5-1	TRBD2	.	TGCGCCAGCAGCTCAGCGGGAGGAGGCACCGGGGAGCTGTTTTTT	CASSSAGGGTGELFF
TRBJ1-4	TRBV12-3/TRBV12-4	TRBD1	many	TGTGCCAGCAGTCCGGGACAGGGGGCGCGAGGAAAACTGTTTTTT	CASSPGQGARGKLFF
TRBJ1-3	TRBV27	.	many	TGTGCCAGCAGTTTTAGGGGTGGCACCATATATTTT	CASSFRGGTIYF
TRBJ1-1	TRBV12-3/TRBV12-4	TRBD1	few	TGTGCCAGCAGTCCTATGACAGGGCAGAACACTGAAGCTTTCTTT	CASSPMTGQNTEAFF
TRBJ1-6	TRBV28	.	many	TGTGCCAGCAGCCTACCGACCCGGGTCCATTCACCCCTCCACTTT	CASSLPTRVHSPLHF
TRBJ2-2	TRBV29-1	TRBD1	many	TGCAGCGGGGGACAGGGGGCCGGGGAGCTGTTTTTT	CSGGQGAGELFF
TRBJ2-1	TRBV12-5	.	many	TGTGCTAGTGGCCCGGGGAATGAGCAGTTCTTC	CASGPGNEQFF
TRBJ2-7	TRBV27	.	few	TGTGCCAGCAGTCAGGCCCCCCGTTGGGAGCAGTACTTC	CASSQAPRWEQYF
TRBJ2-1	TRBV18	TRBD1	many	TGTGCCAGCTCACCGATGGGACAGGGGAACAATGAGCAGTTCTTC	CASSPMGQGNNEQFF
TRBJ1-1	TRBV3-1	.	many	TGTGCCAGCAGCTCGGGACCAGGGTCCGAAGCTTTCTTT	CASSSGPGSEAFF
TRBJ1-4	TRBV6-6	.	few	TGTGCCAGCAGTTACTCTGACAACCTGAGGGAAAAACTGTTTTTT	CASSYSDNLREKLFF
TRBJ1-1	TRBV7-2	.	.	TGTGCCAGCAGCTTCAGGGGCCGATTTGACACTGAAGCTTTCTTT	CASSFRGRFDTEAFF
TRBJ1-6	TRBV4-2	TRBD1	many	TGTGCCAGCAGCCGGGACAGGGGAGATTCACCCCTCCACTTT	CASSRDRGDSPLHF
TRBJ1-5	TRBV19	.	.	TGTGCCACGAATTACAGGGACCAGCCCCAGCATTTT	CATNYRDQPQHF
TRBJ2-7	TRBV28	TRBD1	many	TGTGCCAGCACGGTCGTAGGGACAGCTTACGAGCAGTACTTC	CASTVVGTAYEQYF
TRBJ2-1	TRBV3-1	.	many	TGTGCCAGCAGCCATGTGGGGGCGATGAGTGAGCAGTTCTTC	CASSHVGAMSEQFF
TRBJ1-1	TRBV20-1	TRBD1	many	TGCAGTGCTAGAGGGGACAGGGTTATCGCTGAAGCTTTCTTT	CSARGDRVIAEAFF
TRBJ2-1	TRBV5-1	.	.	TGCGCCAGCAGGGGCCCAACTCCGGGACTCGGGGGTAATGAGCAGTTCTTC	CASRGPTPGLGGNEQFF
TRBJ2-5	TRBV25-1	.	few	TGTGCCAGCAGTGGGGGGGCCTGGGAGACCCAGTACTTC	CASSGGAWETQYF
TRBJ2-1	TRBV29-1	TRBD2	few	TGCAGCGTTGAATCCCTAGCGGGGGGGTCCTACAATGAGCAGTTCTTC	CSVESLAGGSYNEQFF
TRBJ2-5	TRBV25-1	.	many	TGTGCCAGCAGTGAGCCATTGCGAGAGACCCAGTACTTC	CASSEPLRETQYF
TRBJ1-2	TRBV20-1	.	few	TGCAGTGCTAGAGATTTGGGTGGATCCCTACAACCCTATGGCTACACCTTC	CSARDLGGSLQPYGYTF
TRBJ2-1	TRBV6-6	.	many	TGTGCCAGCAACAGAGACAATGAGCAGTTCTTC	CASNRDNEQFF
TRBJ1-6	TRBV20-1	TRBD1	.	TGCAGTGCTAGAGATAACTGGGGACAGAATTCACCCCTCCACTTT	CSARDNWGQNSPLHF
TRBJ1-1	TRBV5-1	TRBD1	many	TGCGCCAGCAGCTCCGGGACAGGGGTCCTGAACACTGAAGCTTTCTTT	CASSSGTGVLNTEAFF
TRBJ1-2	TRBV29-1	.	few	TGCAGCGTTGAAGTAGACAGCTATGGCTACACCTTC	CSVEVDSYGYTF
TRBJ2-1	TRBV29-1	TRBD1	many	TGCAGCGTTGAAGAAGGGACAGGCATTTACAATGAGCAGTTCTTC	CSVEEGTGIYNEQFF
TRBJ2-3	TRBV5-1	.	few	TGCGCCAGCAGCTTAGGAGGGTCTTCTAGCACAGATACGCAGTATTTT	CASSLGGSSSTDTQYF
TRBJ2-7	TRBV29-1	.	.	TGCAGCGTTGGGGGAAGCTCCTACGAGCAGTACTTC	CSVGGSSYEQYF
TRBJ2-3	TRBV20-1	TRBD1	many	TGCAGTGCTACTCTTAGGACAGGCCAAGATACGCAGTATTTT	CSATLRTGQDTQYF
TRBJ1-4	TRBV29-1	.	many	TGCAGCGTTTCGGACCGTAATGAAAAACTGTTTTTT	CSVSDRNEKLFF
TRBJ1-1	TRBV29-1	.	many	TGCAGCGTTGTTGGTCAGGGGAACACTGAAGCTTTCTTT	CSVVGQGNTEAFF